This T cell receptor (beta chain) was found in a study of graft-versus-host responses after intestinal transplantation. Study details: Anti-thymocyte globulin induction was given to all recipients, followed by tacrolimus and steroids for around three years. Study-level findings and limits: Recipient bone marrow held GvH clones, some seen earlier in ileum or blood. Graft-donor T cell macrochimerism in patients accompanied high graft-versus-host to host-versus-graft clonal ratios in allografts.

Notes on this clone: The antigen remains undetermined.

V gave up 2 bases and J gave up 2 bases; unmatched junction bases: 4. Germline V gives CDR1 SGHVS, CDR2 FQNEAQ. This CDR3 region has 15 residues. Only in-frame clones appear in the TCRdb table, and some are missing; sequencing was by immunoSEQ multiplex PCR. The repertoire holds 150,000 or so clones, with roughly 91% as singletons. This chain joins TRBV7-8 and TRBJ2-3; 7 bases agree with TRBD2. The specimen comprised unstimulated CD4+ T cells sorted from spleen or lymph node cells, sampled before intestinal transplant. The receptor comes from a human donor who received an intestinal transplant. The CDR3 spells CASSLWLAVTDTQYF. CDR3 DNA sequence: TGTGCCAGCAGCTTATGGCTAGCGGTCACAGATACGCAGTATTTT.